A selection of T cell receptor beta chains follows, all from one sample in a study of cytomegalovirus exposure and HLA in healthy donors. The repertoire was sequenced with immunoSEQ multiplex PCR; TCRdb's copy has only in-frame clones and lacks some. Its listing shows roughly 120,000 clones. The sequencing sample was made of PBMCs. Every receptor here comes from a man between 18 and 35 years old in good health and CMV-seronegative. Each CDR3 is given with its conserved first and last residue. D genes are given only for firm matches.

d_gene,j_gene,v_gene,CDR3aa,CDR3nt
NA,TRBJ1-4,TRBV15,CATSRDGQANEKLFF,TGTGCCACCAGCAGAGACGGCCAGGCTAATGAAAAACTGTTTTTT
TRBD1,TRBJ2-7,TRBV4-1,CASSQGPGTGLRASNEQYF,TGCGCCAGCAGCCAAGGTCCGGGGACAGGACTAAGGGCGAGCAACGAGCAGTACTTC
NA,TRBJ2-7,TRBV2,CASRVADEQYF,TGTGCCAGCAGGGTAGCCGACGAGCAGTACTTC
NA,TRBJ2-3,TRBV5-1,CASSFGAQGDTQYF,TGCGCCAGCAGCTTTGGGGCACAGGGAGATACGCAGTATTTT
NA,TRBJ1-3,TRBV5-5,CASSGKLGGGNTIYF,TGTGCCAGCAGCGGAAAACTAGGGGGTGGAAACACCATATATTTT
TRBD1,TRBJ1-5,TRBV6-5,CASSYSIDRAGQPQHF,TGTGCCAGCAGTTACTCGATCGACAGGGCGGGTCAGCCCCAGCATTTT
TRBD1,TRBJ1-2,TRBV28,CASSQGGTDYGYTF,TGTGCCAGCAGTCAAGGGGGGACAGACTATGGCTACACCTTC
NA,TRBJ2-1,TRBV4-1,CASSRPPGSGNEQFF,TGCGCCAGCAGCCGCCCGCCCGGGAGTGGGAATGAGCAGTTCTTC
NA,TRBJ1-2,TRBV15,CATSRATGGYTF,TGTGCCACCAGCAGAGCGACGGGGGGCTACACCTTC
NA,TRBJ1-3,TRBV28,CASSLSRQASGNTIYF,TGTGCCAGCAGTTTATCCAGACAGGCCTCTGGAAACACCATATATTTT
TRBD1,TRBJ1-1,TRBV27,CASSMKYRGLTEAFF,TGTGCCAGCAGTATGAAATACAGGGGGCTGACTGAAGCTTTCTTT
NA,TRBJ2-1,TRBV7-9,CASSLFLTNNEQFF,TGTGCCAGCAGCTTATTCCTAACCAACAATGAGCAGTTCTTC
TRBD1,TRBJ2-7,TRBV19,CASSSTGTGVNEQYF,TGTGCCAGTAGTAGTACCGGGACAGGGGTCAACGAGCAGTACTTC
TRBD1,TRBJ1-2,TRBV5-1,CASSYKFTGGQDYGYTF,TGCGCCAGCAGCTATAAATTCACAGGCGGACAGGACTATGGCTACACCTTC